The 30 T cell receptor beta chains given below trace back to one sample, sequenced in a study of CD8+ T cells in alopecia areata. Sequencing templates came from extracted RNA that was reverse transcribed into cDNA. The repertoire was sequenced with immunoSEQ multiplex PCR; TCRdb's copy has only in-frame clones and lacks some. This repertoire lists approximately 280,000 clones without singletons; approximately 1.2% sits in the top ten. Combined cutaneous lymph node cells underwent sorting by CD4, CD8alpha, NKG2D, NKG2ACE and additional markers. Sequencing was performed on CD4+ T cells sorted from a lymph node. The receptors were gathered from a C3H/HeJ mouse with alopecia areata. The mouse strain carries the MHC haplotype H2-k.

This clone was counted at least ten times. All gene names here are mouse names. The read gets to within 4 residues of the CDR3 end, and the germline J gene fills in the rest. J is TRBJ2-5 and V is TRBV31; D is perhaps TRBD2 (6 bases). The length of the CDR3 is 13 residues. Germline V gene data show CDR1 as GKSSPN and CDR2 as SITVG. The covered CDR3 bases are TGTGCCTGGAGTCTAGACGGGGGGGAC. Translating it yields CAWSLDGGD. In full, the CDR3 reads CAWSLDGGDTQYF.

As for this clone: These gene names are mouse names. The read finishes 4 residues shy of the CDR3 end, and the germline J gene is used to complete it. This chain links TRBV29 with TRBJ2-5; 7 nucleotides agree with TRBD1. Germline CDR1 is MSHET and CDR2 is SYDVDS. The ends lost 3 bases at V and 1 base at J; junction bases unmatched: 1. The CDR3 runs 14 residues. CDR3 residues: CASSFGTDQDTQYF. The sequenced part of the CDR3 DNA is TGTGCTAGCAGTTTCGGGACAGACCAAGAC.

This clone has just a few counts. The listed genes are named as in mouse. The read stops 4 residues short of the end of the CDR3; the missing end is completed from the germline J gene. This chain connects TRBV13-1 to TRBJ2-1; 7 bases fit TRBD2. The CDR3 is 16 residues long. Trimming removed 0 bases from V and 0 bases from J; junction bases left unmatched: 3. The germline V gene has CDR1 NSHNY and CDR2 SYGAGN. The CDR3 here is CASSDAWGFNYAEQFF. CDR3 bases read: TGTGCCAGCAGTGATGCCTGGGGGTTTAACTATGCT.

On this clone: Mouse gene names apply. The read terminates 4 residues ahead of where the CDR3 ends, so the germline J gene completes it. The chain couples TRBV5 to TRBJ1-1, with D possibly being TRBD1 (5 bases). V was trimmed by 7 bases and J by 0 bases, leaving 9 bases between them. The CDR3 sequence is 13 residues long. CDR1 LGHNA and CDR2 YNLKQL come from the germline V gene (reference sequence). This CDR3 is CASTGQTNTEVFF. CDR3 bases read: TGTGCCAGCACCGGACAAACAAACACA.

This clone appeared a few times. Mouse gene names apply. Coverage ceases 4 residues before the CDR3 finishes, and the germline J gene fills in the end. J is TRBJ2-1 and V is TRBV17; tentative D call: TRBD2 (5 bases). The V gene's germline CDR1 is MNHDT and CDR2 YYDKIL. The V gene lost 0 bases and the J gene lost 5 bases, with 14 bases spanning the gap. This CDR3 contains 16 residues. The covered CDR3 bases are TGTGCTAGCAGTAGAGATCTAGGACTCTCCCATGCT. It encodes CASSRDLGLSHA. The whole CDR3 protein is CASSRDLGLSHAEQFF.

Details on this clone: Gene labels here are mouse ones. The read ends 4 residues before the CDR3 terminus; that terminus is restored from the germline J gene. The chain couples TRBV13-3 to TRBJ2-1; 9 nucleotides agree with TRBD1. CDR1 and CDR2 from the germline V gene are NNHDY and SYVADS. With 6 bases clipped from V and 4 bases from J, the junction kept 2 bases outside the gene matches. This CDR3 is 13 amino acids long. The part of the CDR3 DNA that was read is TGTGCCAGCATGGGACAGGGATATGCT. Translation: CASMGQGYA. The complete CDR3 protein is CASMGQGYAEQFF.

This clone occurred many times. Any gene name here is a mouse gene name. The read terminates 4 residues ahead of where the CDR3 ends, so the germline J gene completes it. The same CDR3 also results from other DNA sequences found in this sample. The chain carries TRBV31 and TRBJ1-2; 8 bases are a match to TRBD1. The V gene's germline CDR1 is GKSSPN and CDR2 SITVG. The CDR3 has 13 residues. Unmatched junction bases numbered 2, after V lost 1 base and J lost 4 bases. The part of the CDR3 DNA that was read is TGTGCCTGGAGTCCTCAGGGGGCCTCC. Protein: CAWSPQGAS. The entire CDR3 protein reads CAWSPQGASDYTF.

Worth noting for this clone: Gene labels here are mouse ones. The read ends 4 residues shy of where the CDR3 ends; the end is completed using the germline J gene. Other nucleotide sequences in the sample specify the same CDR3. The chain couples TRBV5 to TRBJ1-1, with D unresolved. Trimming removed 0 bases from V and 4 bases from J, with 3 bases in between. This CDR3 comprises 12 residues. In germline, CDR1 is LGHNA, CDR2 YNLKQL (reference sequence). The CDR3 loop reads CASSQEGTEVFF. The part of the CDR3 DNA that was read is TGTGCCAGCAGCCAAGAGGGCACA.

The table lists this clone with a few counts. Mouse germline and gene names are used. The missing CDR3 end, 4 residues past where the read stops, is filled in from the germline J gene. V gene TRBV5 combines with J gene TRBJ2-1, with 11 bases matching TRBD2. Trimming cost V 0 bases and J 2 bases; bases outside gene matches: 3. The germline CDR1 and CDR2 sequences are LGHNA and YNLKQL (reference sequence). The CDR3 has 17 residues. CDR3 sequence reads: CASSQEYWGGDYAEQFF. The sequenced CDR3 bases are TGTGCCAGCAGCCAAGAATACTGGGGGGGCGACTATGCT.

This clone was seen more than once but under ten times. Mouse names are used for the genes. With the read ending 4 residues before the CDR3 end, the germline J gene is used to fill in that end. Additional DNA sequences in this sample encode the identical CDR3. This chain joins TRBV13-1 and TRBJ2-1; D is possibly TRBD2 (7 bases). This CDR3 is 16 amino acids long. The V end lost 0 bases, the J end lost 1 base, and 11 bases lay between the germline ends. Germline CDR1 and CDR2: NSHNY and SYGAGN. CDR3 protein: CASSDARGGNYAEQFF. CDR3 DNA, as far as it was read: TGTGCCAGCAGTGATGCGAGGGGGGGGAACTATGCT.

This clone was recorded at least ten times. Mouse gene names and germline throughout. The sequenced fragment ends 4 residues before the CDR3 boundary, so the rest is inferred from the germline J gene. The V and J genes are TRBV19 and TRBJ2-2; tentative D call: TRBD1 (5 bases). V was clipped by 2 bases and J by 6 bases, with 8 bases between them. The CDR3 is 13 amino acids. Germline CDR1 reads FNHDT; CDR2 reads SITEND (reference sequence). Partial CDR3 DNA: TGTGCCAGCAGTATCAGGGTTCCCGGG. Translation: CASSIRVPG. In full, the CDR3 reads CASSIRVPGQLYF.

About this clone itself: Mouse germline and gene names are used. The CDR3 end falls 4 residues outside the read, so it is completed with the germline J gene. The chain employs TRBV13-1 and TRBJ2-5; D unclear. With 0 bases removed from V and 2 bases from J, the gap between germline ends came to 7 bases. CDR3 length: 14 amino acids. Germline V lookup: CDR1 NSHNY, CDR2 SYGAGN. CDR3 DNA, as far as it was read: TGTGCCAGCAGTGATGGACAATTCCAAGAC. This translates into CASSDGQFQD. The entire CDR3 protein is CASSDGQFQDTQYF.

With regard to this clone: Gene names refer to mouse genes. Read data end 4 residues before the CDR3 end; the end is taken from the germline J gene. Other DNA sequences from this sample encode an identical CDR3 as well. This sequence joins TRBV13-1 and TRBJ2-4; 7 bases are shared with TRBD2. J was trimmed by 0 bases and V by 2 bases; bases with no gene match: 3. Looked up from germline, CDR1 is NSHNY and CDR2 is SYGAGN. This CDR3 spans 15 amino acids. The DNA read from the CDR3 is TGTGCCAGCAGTGAGGCTGGGGGTAGTCAAAAC. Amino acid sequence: CASSEAGGSQN. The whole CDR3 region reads CASSEAGGSQNTLYF.

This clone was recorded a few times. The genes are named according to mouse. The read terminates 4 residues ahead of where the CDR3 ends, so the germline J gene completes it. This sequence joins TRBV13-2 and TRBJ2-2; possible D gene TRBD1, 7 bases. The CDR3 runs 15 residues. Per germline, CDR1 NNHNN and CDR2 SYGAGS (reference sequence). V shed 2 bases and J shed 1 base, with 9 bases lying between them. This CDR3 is CASGDRGENTGQLYF. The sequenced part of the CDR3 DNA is TGTGCCAGCGGTGACAGGGGGGAAAACACCGGG.

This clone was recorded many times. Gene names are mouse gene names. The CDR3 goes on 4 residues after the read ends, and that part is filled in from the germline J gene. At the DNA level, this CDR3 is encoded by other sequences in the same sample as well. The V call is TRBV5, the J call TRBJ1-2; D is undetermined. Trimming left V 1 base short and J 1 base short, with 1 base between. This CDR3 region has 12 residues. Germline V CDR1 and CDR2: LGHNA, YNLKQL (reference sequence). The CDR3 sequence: CASSQGNSDYTF. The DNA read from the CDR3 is TGTGCCAGCAGCCAAGGAAACTCC.

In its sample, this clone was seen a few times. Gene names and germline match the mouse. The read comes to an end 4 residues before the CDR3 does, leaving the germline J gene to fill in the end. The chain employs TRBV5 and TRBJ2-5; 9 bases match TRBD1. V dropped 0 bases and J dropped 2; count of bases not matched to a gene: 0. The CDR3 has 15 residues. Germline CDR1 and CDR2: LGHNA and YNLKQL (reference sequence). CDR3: CASSQEDRGQDTQYF. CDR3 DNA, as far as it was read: TGTGCCAGCAGCCAAGAGGACAGGGGCCAAGAC.

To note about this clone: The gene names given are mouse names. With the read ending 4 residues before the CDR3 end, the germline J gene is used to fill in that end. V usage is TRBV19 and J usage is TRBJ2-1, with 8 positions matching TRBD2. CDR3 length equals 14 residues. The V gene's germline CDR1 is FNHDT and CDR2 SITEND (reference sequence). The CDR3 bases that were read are TGTGCCAGCAGTATACGGGGGGGGCGAGCT. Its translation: CASSIRGGRA. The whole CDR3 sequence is CASSIRGGRAEQFF.

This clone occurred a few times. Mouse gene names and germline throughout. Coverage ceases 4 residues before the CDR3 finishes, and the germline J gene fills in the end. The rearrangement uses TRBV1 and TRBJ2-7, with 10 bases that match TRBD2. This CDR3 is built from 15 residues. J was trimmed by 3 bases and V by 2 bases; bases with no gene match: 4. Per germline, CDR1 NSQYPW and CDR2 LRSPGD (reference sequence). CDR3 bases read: TGCACCTGCAGTGCACCCGGGACTGGGGTCTAT. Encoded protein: CTCSAPGTGVY. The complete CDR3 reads CTCSAPGTGVYEQYF.

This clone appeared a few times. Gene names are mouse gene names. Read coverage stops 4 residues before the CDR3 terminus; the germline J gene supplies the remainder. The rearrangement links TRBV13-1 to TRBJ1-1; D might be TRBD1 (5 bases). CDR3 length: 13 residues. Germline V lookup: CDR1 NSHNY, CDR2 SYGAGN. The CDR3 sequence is CASSDRRGIEVFF. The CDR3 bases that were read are TGTGCCAGCAGTGATCGGAGGGGTATA.

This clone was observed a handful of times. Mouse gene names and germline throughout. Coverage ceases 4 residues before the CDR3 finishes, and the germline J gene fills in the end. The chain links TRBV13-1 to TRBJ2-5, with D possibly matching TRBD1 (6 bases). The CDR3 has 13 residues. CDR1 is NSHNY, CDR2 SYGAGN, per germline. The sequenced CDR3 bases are TGTGCCAGCAGTGAGGCAGGGGAAGAC. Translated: CASSEAGED. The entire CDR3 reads CASSEAGEDTQYF.

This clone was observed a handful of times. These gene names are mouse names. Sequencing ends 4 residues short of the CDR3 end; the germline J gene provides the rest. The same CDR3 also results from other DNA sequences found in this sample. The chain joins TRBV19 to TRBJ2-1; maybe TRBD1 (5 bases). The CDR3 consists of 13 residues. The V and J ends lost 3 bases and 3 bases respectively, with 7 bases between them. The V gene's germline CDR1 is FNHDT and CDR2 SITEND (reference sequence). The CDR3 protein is CASSSQGYAEQFF. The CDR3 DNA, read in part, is TGTGCCAGCAGTAGCCAGGGCTATGCT.

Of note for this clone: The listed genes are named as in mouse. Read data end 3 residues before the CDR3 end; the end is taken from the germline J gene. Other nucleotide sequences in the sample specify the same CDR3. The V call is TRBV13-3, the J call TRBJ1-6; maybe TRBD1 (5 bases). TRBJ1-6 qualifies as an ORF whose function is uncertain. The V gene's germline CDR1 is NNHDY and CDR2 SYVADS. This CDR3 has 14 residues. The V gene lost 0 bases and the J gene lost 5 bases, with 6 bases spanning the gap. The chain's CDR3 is CASSDGTNNSPLYF. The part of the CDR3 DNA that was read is TGTGCCAGCAGTGATGGGACAAATAATTCGCCC.

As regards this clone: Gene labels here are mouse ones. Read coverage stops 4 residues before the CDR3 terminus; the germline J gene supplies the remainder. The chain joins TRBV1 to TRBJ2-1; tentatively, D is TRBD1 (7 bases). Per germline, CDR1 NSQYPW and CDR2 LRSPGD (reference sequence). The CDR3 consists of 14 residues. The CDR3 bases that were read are TGCACCTGCAGTGACAGGGGAACTGGGGCT. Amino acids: CTCSDRGTGA. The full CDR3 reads CTCSDRGTGAEQFF.

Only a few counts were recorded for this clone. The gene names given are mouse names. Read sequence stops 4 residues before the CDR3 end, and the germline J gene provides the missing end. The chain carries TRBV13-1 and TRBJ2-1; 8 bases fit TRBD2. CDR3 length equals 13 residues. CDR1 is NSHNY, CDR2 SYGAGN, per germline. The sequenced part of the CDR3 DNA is TGTGCCAGCAGTACCCTGGGGGGCGCT. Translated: CASSTLGGA. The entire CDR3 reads CASSTLGGAEQFF.

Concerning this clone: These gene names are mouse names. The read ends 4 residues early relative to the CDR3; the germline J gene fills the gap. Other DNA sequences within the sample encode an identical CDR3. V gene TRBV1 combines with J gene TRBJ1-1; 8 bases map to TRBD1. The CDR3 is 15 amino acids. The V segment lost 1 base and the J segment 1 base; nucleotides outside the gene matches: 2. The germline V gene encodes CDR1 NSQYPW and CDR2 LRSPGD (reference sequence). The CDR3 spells CTCSAGGTGNTEVFF. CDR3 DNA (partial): TGCACCTGCAGTGCAGGGGGGACAGGGAACACA.

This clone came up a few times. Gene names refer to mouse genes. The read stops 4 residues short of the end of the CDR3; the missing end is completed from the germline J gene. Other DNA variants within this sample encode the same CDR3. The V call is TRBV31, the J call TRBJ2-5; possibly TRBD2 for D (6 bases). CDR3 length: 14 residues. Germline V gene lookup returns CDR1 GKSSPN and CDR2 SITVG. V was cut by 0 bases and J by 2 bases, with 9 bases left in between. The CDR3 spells CAWSLSGGQDTQYF. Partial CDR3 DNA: TGTGCCTGGAGTCTATCGGGGGGCCAAGAC.

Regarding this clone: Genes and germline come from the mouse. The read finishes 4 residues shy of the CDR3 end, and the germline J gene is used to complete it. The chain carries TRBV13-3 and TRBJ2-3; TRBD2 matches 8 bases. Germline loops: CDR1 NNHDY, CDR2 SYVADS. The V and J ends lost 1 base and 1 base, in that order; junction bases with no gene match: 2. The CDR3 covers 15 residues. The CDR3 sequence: CASSDKLGGAETLYF. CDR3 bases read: TGTGCCAGCAGTGATAAACTGGGGGGTGCAGAA.

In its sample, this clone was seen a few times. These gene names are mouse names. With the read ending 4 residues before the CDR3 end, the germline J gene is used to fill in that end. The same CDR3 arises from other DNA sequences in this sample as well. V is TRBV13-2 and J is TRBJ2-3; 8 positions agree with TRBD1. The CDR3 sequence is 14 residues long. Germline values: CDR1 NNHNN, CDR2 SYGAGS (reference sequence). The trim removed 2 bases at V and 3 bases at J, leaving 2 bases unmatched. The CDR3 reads CASGETGGAETLYF. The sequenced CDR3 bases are TGTGCCAGCGGTGAAACAGGGGGAGCAGAA.

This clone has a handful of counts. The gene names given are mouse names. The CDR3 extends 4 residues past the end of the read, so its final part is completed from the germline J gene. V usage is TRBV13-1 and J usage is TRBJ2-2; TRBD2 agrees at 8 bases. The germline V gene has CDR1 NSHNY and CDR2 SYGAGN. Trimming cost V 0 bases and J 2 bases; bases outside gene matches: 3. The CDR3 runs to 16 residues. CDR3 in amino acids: CASSDVWGDNTGQLYF. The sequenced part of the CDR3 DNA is TGTGCCAGCAGTGATGTCTGGGGGGACAACACCGGG.

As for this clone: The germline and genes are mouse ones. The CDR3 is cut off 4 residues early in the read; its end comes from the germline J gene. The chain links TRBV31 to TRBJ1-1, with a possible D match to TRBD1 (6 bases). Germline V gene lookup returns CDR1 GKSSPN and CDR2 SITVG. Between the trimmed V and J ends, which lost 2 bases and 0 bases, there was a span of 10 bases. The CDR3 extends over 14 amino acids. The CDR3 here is CAWSNRDANTEVFF. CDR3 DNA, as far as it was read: TGTGCCTGGAGTAACAGGGATGCAAACACA.